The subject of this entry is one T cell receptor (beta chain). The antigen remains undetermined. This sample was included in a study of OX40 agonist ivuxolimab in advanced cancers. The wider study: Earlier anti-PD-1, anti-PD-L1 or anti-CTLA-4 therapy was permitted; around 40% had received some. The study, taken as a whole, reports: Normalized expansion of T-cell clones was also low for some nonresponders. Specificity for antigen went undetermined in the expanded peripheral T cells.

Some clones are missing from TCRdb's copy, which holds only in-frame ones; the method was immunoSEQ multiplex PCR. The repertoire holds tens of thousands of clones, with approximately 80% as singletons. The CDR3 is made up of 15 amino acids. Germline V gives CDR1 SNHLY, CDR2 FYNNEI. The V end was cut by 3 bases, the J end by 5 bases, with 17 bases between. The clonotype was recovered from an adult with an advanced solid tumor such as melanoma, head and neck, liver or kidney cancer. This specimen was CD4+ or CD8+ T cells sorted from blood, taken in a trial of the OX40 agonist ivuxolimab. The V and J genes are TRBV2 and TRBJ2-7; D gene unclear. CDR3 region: CASSDMAVTRHEQYF. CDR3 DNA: TGTGCCAGCAGTGATATGGCAGTCACTCGCCACGAGCAGTACTTC. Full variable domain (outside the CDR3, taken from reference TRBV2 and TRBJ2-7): EPEVTQTPSHQVTQMGQEVILRCVPISNHLYFYWYRQILGQKVEFLVSFYNNEISEKSEIFDDQFSVERPDGSNFTLKIRSTKLEDSAMYFCASSDMAVTRHEQYFGPGTRLTVT.